Sequencing of this TCR beta chain was carried out in a study of blood T cells in healthy people across ages. Findings and caveats of the study: Donor CMV status, an unknown factor, possibly confounded changes in expanded clonotypes. It was the long-lived donors that had more naive CD4+ cells and higher diversity than aged donors.

Investigators took about 10 milliliters of peripheral blood from every donor. V lost 6 bases to trimming and J lost 3 bases, with 12 bases between them. The CDR3 totals 13 residues. Primed by a sample-barcoded 5' primer and a J-beta primer mix, a second PCR proceeded for 7 to 11 cycles. Each cDNA molecule was tagged by a template-switch adaptor that had 12 random nucleotides. TCRdb independently ran MiXCR on the 5' RACE reads; one entry per CDR3 protein. The data show about 640,000 distinct CDR3 sequences, 58% seen once. Of note for this clonotype: Its antigen is undetermined.

The clonotype was recovered from a man aged 60 to 75 in good health. The rearrangement joins TRBV12-3 or TRBV12-4 to TRBJ2-7; D may be TRBD2 (5 bases). The sequencing sample was made of blood. The DNA of the CDR3 is TGTGCCAGCAGAACCGGGATCTACTACGAGCAGTACTTC. It is translated as CASRTGIYYEQYF.